The 29 T cell receptor beta chains below all came from one sample that was sequenced in a study of cytomegalovirus exposure and HLA in healthy donors. Primers: 60 Vbeta forward and 13 Jbeta reverse. The protocol was immunoSEQ multiplex PCR, while the TCRdb copy is restricted to in-frame clones and leaves out a portion. The table lists around 150,000 clones, nearly 80% of them singletons. Sample: PBMCs. The source of these receptors is a woman in her thirties or forties in good health and CMV-seronegative.

Points on this clone: The conserved phenylalanine or tryptophan normally closing the CDR3 is absent here, so this likely arose from a read error. No DNA is shown, since the ends of the CDR3 on it are uncertain; the CDR3 is the one TCRdb lists. The chain couples TRBV28 to TRBJ2-3; TRBD2 was called by the table and not checked on the DNA. The germline V gene encodes CDR1 MDHEN and CDR2 SYDVKM. The CDR3 contains 10 residues when both ends are counted. The CDR3 loop is CASTLPGGAL.

This chain uses TRBV7-2 with TRBJ1-1; possible D gene TRBD1, 6 bases. V shed 5 bases and J shed 7 bases, with 17 bases lying between them. Germline V gene data show CDR1 as SGHTA and CDR2 as FQGNSA. This CDR3 has 14 amino acids. CDR3 coding DNA: TGTGCCAGCAGCCCTATACAGGGATTGGGTGAAGCTTTCTTT. It yields the protein CASSPIQGLGEAFF.

The chain is built from TRBV6-4 and TRBJ1-2; tentative D call: TRBD1 (5 bases). This CDR3 comprises 12 residues. Germline-derived CDR1 and CDR2 are MRHNA and SNTAGT. Trimming removed 2 bases at V and 4 bases at J, with 5 bases between. The CDR3 protein is CASSDRGYGYTF. The CDR3 DNA reads TGTGCCAGCAGTGACAGGGGCTATGGCTACACCTTC.

This clone was seen more than once but under ten times. The gene calls are TRBV19 and TRBJ1-5; possible D gene TRBD1, 6 bases. This CDR3 has 16 residues. CDR1 is LNHDA, CDR2 SQIVND, per germline (reference sequence). The V end lost 5 bases, the J end lost 6 bases, and 20 bases lay between the germline ends. CDR3 region: CASSASWGLVFQPQHF. CDR3 DNA: TGTGCCAGTAGTGCCTCTTGGGGGCTTGTTTTTCAGCCCCAGCATTTT.

The chain recombines TRBV10-3 with TRBJ2-3; D call uncertain. Trimming left V 4 bases short and J 2 bases short, with 10 bases between. This CDR3 contains 14 residues. From germline, CDR1 is ENHRY and CDR2 SYGVKD. Written as DNA, the CDR3 is TGTGCCATCAGTGGCGGCCTCCCCACAGATACGCAGTATTTT. Its translation is CAISGGLPTDTQYF.

V and J are TRBV27 and TRBJ2-4, with a possible D match to TRBD2 (5 bases). Germline lookup yields CDR1 MNHEY and CDR2 SMNVEV (reference sequence). V gave up 6 bases and J gave up 6 bases, with 12 bases separating them. The CDR3 sequence is 13 residues long. CDR3 nucleotides: TGTGCCAGCAGCCTGGACTTGCGAAACATTCAGTACTTC. Translating it yields CASSLDLRNIQYF.

CDR3 loop: CASSAPPVRDTQYF. In DNA, the CDR3 is TGTGCCAGCAGCGCTCCCCCAGTTCGAGATACGCAGTATTTT. The chain has TRBV7-2 and TRBJ2-3; the D is unclear. V shed 5 bases and J shed 5 bases, with 14 bases lying between them. The length of the CDR3 is 14 residues. Germline V lookup: CDR1 SGHTA, CDR2 FQGNSA.

V and J are TRBV5-1 and TRBJ2-7; 8 bases are a match to TRBD1. V shed 4 bases and J 0 bases; nucleotides not matched to a gene: 9. Germline CDR1 and CDR2: SGHRS and YFSETQ. The CDR3 is 16 residues long. DNA of the CDR3: TGCGCCAGCAGCGAGGACGGGACAGGAATCTCCTACGAGCAGTACTTC. It specifies CASSEDGTGISYEQYF. Drawing the rest from reference TRBV5-1 and TRBJ2-7, the complete variable domain is KAGVTQTPRYLIKTRGQQVTLSCSPISGHRSVSWYQQTPGQGLQFLFEYFSETQRNKGNFPGRFSGRQFSNSRSEMNVSTLELGDSALYLCASSEDGTGISYEQYFGPGTRLTVT.

CDR3: CASSLSGTGTDTQYF. The CDR3 DNA follows: TGTGCCAGCAGCTTGTCCGGGACAGGCACAGATACGCAGTATTTT. The chain carries TRBV5-4 and TRBJ2-3, with 7 bases lining up with TRBD1. CDR3 size: 15 residues. After removal of 1 base from V and 1 base from J, the junction contained 3 bases not matched to a gene. The germline gives CDR1 SGHNT, CDR2 YYREEE (reference sequence).

J is TRBJ2-4 and V is TRBV29-1; D perhaps matches TRBD2 (6 bases). Trimming removed 6 bases from V and 4 bases from J, with 16 bases in between. This CDR3 is built from 14 residues. The germline V gene has CDR1 SQVTM and CDR2 ANQGSEA. The CDR3 region is CSVALAGAKNIQYF. The CDR3 nucleotides are TGCAGCGTAGCACTAGCCGGGGCTAAAAACATTCAGTACTTC. The full variable domain, completed using reference TRBV29-1 and TRBJ2-4, is SAVISQKPSRDICQRGTSLTIQCQVDSQVTMMFWYRQQPGQSLTLIATANQGSEATYESGFVIDKFPISRPNLTFSTLTVSNMSPEDSSIYLCSVALAGAKNIQYFGAGTRLSVL.

This chain joins TRBV19 and TRBJ2-2; D gene unclear. CDR3 length: 13 amino acids. Germline V CDR1 and CDR2: LNHDA, SQIVND (reference sequence). V was pared by 5 bases and J by 3 bases, with 7 bases between. CDR3 region: CASSLRYTGELFF. The DNA of the CDR3 is TGTGCCAGTAGTTTGCGGTACACCGGGGAGCTGTTTTTT.

V gene TRBV5-1 combines with J gene TRBJ2-1; 7 bases fit TRBD1. The CDR3 extends over 13 amino acids. Per the germline V gene, CDR1 is SGHRS and CDR2 is YFSETQ. J lost 7 bases, V lost 3 bases, and 4 bases had no gene match. The CDR3 here is CASSYDRENEQFF. CDR3 nucleotides: TGCGCCAGCAGCTACGACAGGGAGAATGAGCAGTTCTTC.

The chain recombines TRBV4-2 with TRBJ2-5, with TRBD2 matching 11 bases. CDR3 length equals 21 residues. V lost 3 bases, J lost 5 bases, and 23 bases stayed unmatched. Germline CDR1 is LGHNA and CDR2 is YNFKEQ. CDR3 coding DNA: TGTGCCAGCAGCCACAAATTCACTAGCGGGGGAGGTCTCGGAAGAGAGGAGACCCAGTACTTC. It codes for CASSHKFTSGGGLGREETQYF.

This clone occurred a few times. V usage is TRBV5-1 and J usage is TRBJ1-1; 7 bases are shared with TRBD1. The CDR3 has 16 amino acids. Losses at the gene ends were 4 bases for V and 2 bases for J; bases not matched to a gene: 11. Germline CDR1 reads SGHRS; CDR2 reads YFSETQ. This CDR3 reads CASSPDGRDSNTEAFF. Here the CDR3 DNA reads TGCGCCAGCAGCCCAGATGGCCGGGACAGTAACACTGAAGCTTTCTTT.

The chain combines TRBV18 with TRBJ2-7; TRBD2 matches 11 bases. J gave up 5 bases and V 4 bases, and 7 bases lay outside the gene matches. The CDR3 extends over 15 amino acids. Germline lookup yields CDR1 KGHSH and CDR2 LQKENI. The CDR3 DNA is TGTGCCAGCTCACTTCAGACTAGCGGGATAAACGAGCAGTACTTC. The encoded protein is CASSLQTSGINEQYF.

The gene calls are TRBV5-7 and TRBJ1-2; possibly TRBD1 for D (5 bases). TRBV5-7 is filed as an ORF, its function uncertain. V gave up 0 bases and J gave up 2 bases, with 14 bases separating them. There are 16 residues in the CDR3. The CDR3 reads CASSLGSGSPNYGYTF. The DNA for the CDR3 is TGTGCCAGCAGCTTGGGGTCAGGGTCCCCCAACTATGGCTACACCTTC.

This clone was recorded a few times. V gene TRBV7-9 combines with J gene TRBJ2-1, with D maybe TRBD2 (7 bases). This CDR3 is 15 amino acids long. V was trimmed by 7 bases and J by 4 bases, leaving 17 bases between them. The germline V gene encodes CDR1 SEHNR and CDR2 FQNEAQ (reference sequence). In DNA form, the CDR3 reads TGTGCCAGCACCCCCGGTGCGGGGGCTTACAATGAGCAGTTCTTC. It specifies CASTPGAGAYNEQFF.

V is TRBV5-8 and J is TRBJ2-1; 7 nucleotides line up with TRBD1. Germline CDR1 SGHTS, CDR2 YDEGEE. V was pared by 0 bases and J by 3 bases, with 3 bases of the junction left unmatched. The CDR3 totals 15 residues. The CDR3 DNA is TGTGCCAGCAGCTTGGCAGGGGGTCTCTACAATGAGCAGTTCTTC. It translates to CASSLAGGLYNEQFF.

This chain joins TRBV5-4 and TRBJ2-5, with D perhaps TRBD2 (5 bases). The V and J ends lost 0 bases and 2 bases respectively, with 11 bases between them. The germline gives CDR1 SGHNT, CDR2 YYREEE (reference sequence). The CDR3 has 15 amino acids. As DNA, the CDR3 is TGTGCCAGCAGCTTGGTTGGCGGCGGGCAAGAGACCCAGTACTTC. Its translation is CASSLVGGGQETQYF.

The CDR3 loop reads CSAAHRLLQETQYF. DNA of the CDR3: TGCAGCGCCGCCCACCGATTACTACAAGAGACCCAGTACTTC. This rearrangement joins TRBV29-1 to TRBJ2-5; D is undetermined. Between the trimmed V and J ends, which lost 7 bases and 2 bases, there was a span of 17 bases. The germline V gene encodes CDR1 SQVTM and CDR2 ANQGSEA. The CDR3 covers 14 residues.

The chain joins TRBV4-2 to TRBJ2-2; D gene unclear. Germline V CDR1 and CDR2: LGHNA, YNFKEQ. V was trimmed by 4 bases and J by 1 base, leaving 22 bases between them. The CDR3 spans 19 residues. CDR3 in amino acids: CASSPHLGGQERNTGELFF. The CDR3 DNA reads as TGTGCCAGCAGCCCTCACCTAGGTGGTCAAGAACGGAACACCGGGGAGCTGTTTTTT.

CDR3 nucleotides: TGTGCCAGTAGTTCCTACAGGGGAGATACGCAGTATTTT. Protein product: CASSSYRGDTQYF. This rearrangement joins TRBV19 to TRBJ2-3; 7 bases are a match to TRBD1. The germline V gene has CDR1 LNHDA and CDR2 SQIVND (reference sequence). The length of the CDR3 is 13 residues. V dropped 5 bases and J dropped 5; count of bases not matched to a gene: 4.

This sequence joins TRBV7-9 and TRBJ2-5, with TRBD2 as a possible D gene (6 bases). This CDR3 comprises 16 residues. The V gene's germline CDR1 is SEHNR and CDR2 FQNEAQ (reference sequence). Trimming shortened V by 2 bases and J by 2 bases, and 15 bases separated the two germline ends. CDR3 nucleotides: TGTGCCAGCAGCTTAATTAGCGGATCATATCAAGAGACCCAGTACTTC. This sequence encodes CASSLISGSYQETQYF. The full variable domain, with the rest looked up from reference TRBV7-9 and TRBJ2-5, is DTGVSQNPRHKITKRGQNVTFRCDPISEHNRLYWYRQTLGQGPEFLTYFQNEAQLEKSRLLSDRFSAERPKGSFSTLEIQRTEQGDSAMYLCASSLISGSYQETQYFGPGTRLLVL.

The chain combines TRBV7-2 with TRBJ1-5; the D is unclear. Per the germline V gene, CDR1 is SGHTA and CDR2 is FQGNSA. The CDR3 spans 13 residues. Between the trimmed V and J ends, which lost 1 base and 6 bases, there was a span of 7 bases. The CDR3 here is CASSLEEAQPQHF. CDR3 bases: TGTGCCAGCAGCTTAGAAGAGGCTCAGCCCCAGCATTTT.

The chain uses TRBV7-3 and TRBJ1-1, with 8 positions matching TRBD1. In germline, CDR1 is SGHTA, CDR2 FQGTGA. The CDR3 runs 13 residues. V trimming: 5 bases; J trimming: 5 bases; junction bases outside the gene matches: 4. CDR3 nucleotides: TGTGCCAGCAGCGAGACAGGGGTTACTGAAGCTTTCTTT. It translates to CASSETGVTEAFF. The variable domain in full, completed from reference TRBV7-3 and TRBJ1-1, reads GAGVSQTPSNKVTEKGKYVELRCDPISGHTALYWYRQSLGQGPEFLIYFQGTGAADDSGLPNDRFFAVRPEGSVSTLKIQRTERGDSAVYLCASSETGVTEAFFGQGTRLTVV.

The rearrangement links TRBV2 to TRBJ2-1; TRBD2 aligns across 14 bases. The CDR3 covers 19 residues. The V gene end was trimmed by 7 bases and the J gene end by 2 bases; junction bases not matched to a gene: 13. Germline V CDR1 and CDR2: SNHLY, FYNNEI. In nucleotides, the CDR3 is TGTGCCAGCAAAGGAACAGGGACTAGCGGGGGTAGGGCCTACAATGAGCAGTTCTTC. Amino acid sequence: CASKGTGTSGGRAYNEQFF.

This clone was observed a few times. The J gene is TRBJ2-7, the V gene TRBV4-3, with 12 bases that match TRBD2. CDR3 size: 15 residues. J lost 3 bases, V lost 3 bases, and 3 bases had no gene match. CDR1 is LGHNA, CDR2 YSLEER, per germline. CDR3 sequence reads: CASSQATSGGYEQYF. CDR3 bases: TGCGCCAGCAGCCAGGCGACTAGCGGGGGCTACGAGCAGTACTTC.

This CDR3 reads CASSPALAGSYTQYF. CDR3 DNA sequence: TGTGCCAGCTCACCAGCGCTAGCGGGGAGCTATACGCAGTATTTT. The V gene is TRBV18, the J gene TRBJ2-3; TRBD2 agrees at 9 bases. With V trimmed by 2 bases and J by 7 bases, 7 bases remained unmatched. This CDR3 spans 15 amino acids. Germline V gene sequence: CDR1 KGHSH, CDR2 LQKENI.

This chain uses TRBV6-5 with TRBJ2-7, with TRBD1 matching 8 bases. Trimming took 8 bases from V and 5 from J; bases not matched to a gene: 8. CDR3 length: 13 amino acids. Germline CDR1 and CDR2: MNHEY and SVGAGI. The CDR3 sequence: CASYRGYEDEQYF. CDR3 nucleotides: TGTGCCAGCTACAGGGGGTATGAGGACGAGCAGTACTTC.